The T cell receptor beta chain described here comes from a study of siplizumab effects on memory and regulatory T cells. Overall study findings and caveats: Mean Treg-derived proportions of mappable alloreactive CD4+ clones were approximately 69% for siplizumab and approximately 25% for controls.

Coculturing of the mixed lymphocyte reaction cells was performed at 37°C for under seven days. On this clone itself: The target antigen is unknown.

The V and J ends lost 2 bases and 6 bases respectively, with 16 bases between them. Germline V CDR1 and CDR2: MGHRA, YSYEKL. The CDR3 totals 15 residues. Profiled with immunoSEQ multiplex PCR; TCRdb holds only in-frame clones, not every one. The top ten clones hold approximately 8% of a sample with almost 15,000 clones, roughly 40% of them seen once. This TCR was recovered from a human donor in good health; the cells came from an allogeneic mixed lymphocyte reaction. Some clones in this sample may be carry-over from other donors' samples. Sequencing was done on a sample of CFSE-low (dividing) CD4+ T cells sorted from an allogeneic mixed lymphocyte reaction. The chain employs TRBV4-1 and TRBJ1-2; D might be TRBD1 (5 bases). CDR3 nucleotide sequence: TGCGCCAGCAGCCAATTTGACGAAGGGGCTCATGGCTACACCTTC. Residues: CASSQFDEGAHGYTF.